The rows below give T cell receptor beta chains drawn from one sample of a study of blood T cell repertoires in COVID-19. Assay: immunoSEQ multiplex PCR; the TCRdb copy retains only in-frame clones and omits some. Of tens of thousands of clones listed, about 89% were seen once; the top ten hold roughly 5.1%. The sequencing input was peripheral blood. The receptors were sampled from a man aged 60 to 75 with COVID-19, enrolled during active disease. Each CDR3 is given with its conserved first and last residue. D genes are given only for firm matches. Clone sizes are given selectively: once, few, many, or a class where the clone is expanded.

v_call	clone_size	d_call	j_call	cdr3_aa	cdr3_nt
TRBV4-1	.	TRBD1	TRBJ2-5	CASSQWDRGLETQYF	TGCGCCAGCAGCCAGTGGGACAGGGGCTTAGAGACCCAGTACTTC
TRBV5-1	.	.	TRBJ1-2	CASSQDRTNYGYTF	TGCGCCAGCAGCCAGGACAGAACTAACTATGGCTACACCTTC
TRBV29-1	.	TRBD2	TRBJ2-1	CSVDGGRVYNEQFF	TGCAGCGTTGACGGTGGGAGGGTGTACAATGAGCAGTTCTTC
TRBV19	.	TRBD1	TRBJ1-2	CASSIRAGGAGNYGYTF	TGTGCCAGTAGTATACGGGCAGGGGGCGCGGGGAACTATGGCTACACCTTC
TRBV28	.	TRBD1	TRBJ1-4	CASSDRGLNEKLFF	TGTGCCAGCAGTGACAGGGGGCTTAATGAAAAACTGTTTTTT
TRBV7-3	.	.	TRBJ2-3	CASSLGSRDTQYF	TGTGCCAGCAGCTTAGGGAGTAGAGATACGCAGTATTTT
TRBV18	.	.	TRBJ1-1	CASSAGQNTEAFF	TGTGCCAGCTCGGCCGGACAGAACACTGAAGCTTTCTTT
TRBV21-1	once	.	TRBJ2-1	CASSIRVRASSYNEQFF	TGTGCCAGCAGCATCCGGGTTAGAGCGAGCTCCTACAATGAGCAGTTCTTC
TRBV6-2/TRBV6-3	.	TRBD2	TRBJ2-7	CASSYQGGLYEQYF	TGTGCCAGCAGTTACCAGGGAGGGCTTTACGAGCAGTACTTC
TRBV3-1/TRBV3-2	once	.	TRBJ1-2	CASSHDRYPNHYGYTF	TGTGCCAGCAGCCACGACAGGTACCCTAATCACTATGGCTACACCTTC
TRBV6-6	.	.	TRBJ2-2	CASTFNTGELFF	TGTGCCAGCACCTTCAACACCGGGGAGCTGTTTTTT
TRBV11-2	once	TRBD2	TRBJ2-1	CASSLAGRGGIREQFF	TGTGCCAGCAGCTTAGCCGGGCGGGGGGGAATCAGAGAGCAGTTCTTC
TRBV6-5	.	TRBD1	TRBJ2-7	CASRGTGRAEQYF	TGTGCCAGCAGAGGGACAGGGAGGGCCGAGCAGTACTTC
TRBV28	.	.	TRBJ1-5	CASSFGRAEPQHF	TGTGCCAGCAGTTTTGGCAGGGCGGAGCCCCAGCATTTT
TRBV7-2	.	TRBD2	TRBJ2-5	CASSLVPAGGQETQYF	TGTGCCAGCAGCTTAGTTCCAGCGGGAGGCCAAGAGACCCAGTACTTC
TRBV18	once	.	TRBJ1-3	CASSPGPSNTIYF	TGTGCCAGCTCACCAGGCCCCTCGAACACCATATATTTT
TRBV27	.	.	TRBJ1-2	CASRRGAREFLNHGYTF	TGTGCCAGCAGGCGGGGGGCCCGAGAATTTTTAAACCATGGCTACACCTTC
TRBV5-1	once	TRBD1	TRBJ2-1	CASSLGQGNNEQFF	TGCGCCAGCAGCCTTGGACAGGGGAACAATGAGCAGTTCTTC